This T cell receptor beta chain was recorded in a study of lymphopenia after photon versus proton radiotherapy. Data came from immunoSEQ multiplex PCR; TCRdb stores just in-frame clones and leaves some out. The sample includes approximately 80,000 clones, 83% of them seen just once. CDR1 and CDR2 (germline): MNHNY, SVGAGI (reference sequence). This CDR3 has 15 residues. With 6 bases clipped from V and 5 bases from J, the junction kept 8 bases outside the gene matches. General study points: Only patients who died were analyzed for survival; proton advantage is unproven. Proton therapy kept repertoires fairly stable, unlike photons, which gained effector/memory cells. In patients who died, overall survival fell as post-nadir TCR diversity dropped more. After lymphocyte nadir, photon-treated repertoires showed oligoclonal expansion, especially CD8+ Temra.

In regard to this clone: Its antigen is not identified.

Sequences were derived from peripheral blood, sampled from a patient treated with proton-based radiotherapy. The clonotype originates from a man in his sixties with pancreatic cancer. The genes are TRBV6-6 and TRBJ2-1; 9 positions match TRBD2. CDR3: CASRREGLANNEQFF. The CDR3 region has the DNA TGTGCCAGCAGGCGAGAGGGACTAGCAAACAATGAGCAGTTCTTC.